These 4 T cell receptor beta chains came from one sample sequenced in a study of CD8+CD57+ T cells in acquired aplastic anemia. Using genomic DNA as the template, TCR beta VDJ and CDR3 profiling was carried out. TCRdb reanalysed the reads using MiXCR and keeps one entry per CDR3 protein. The sample has about 130,000 distinct CDR3 sequences, roughly 50% seen once. What was sequenced was sorted CD4+, CD8+, or CD8+CD57+ T cells (not recorded which) from PBMCs. Source of these receptors: a human donor in good health, serving as a control.

Ten or more counts support this clonotype. The gene calls are TRBV30 and TRBJ1-2; D is possibly TRBD1 (6 bases). The V gene lost 3 bases and the J gene lost 3 bases, with 8 bases spanning the gap. CDR1 and CDR2 (germline): GTSNPN, SVGIG (reference sequence). This CDR3 has 12 residues. The CDR3 DNA is TGTGCCTGGAGCAGGGGCCACTATGGCTACACCTTC. Its translation is CAWSRGHYGYTF.

The CDR3 protein is CSAQQGMNTEAFF. CDR3 DNA sequence: TGCAGCGCCCAACAGGGAATGAACACTGAAGCTTTCTTT. The chain carries TRBV29-1 and TRBJ1-1, with a tentative D call TRBD1 (6 bases). Germline-derived CDR1 and CDR2 are SQVTM and ANQGSEA. V was shortened by 7 bases and J by 0 bases, with 12 bases between the two germline ends. The CDR3 runs to 13 residues. The variable domain in full, with the rest retrieved from reference TRBV29-1 and TRBJ1-1, is SAVISQKPSRDICQRGTSLTIQCQVDSQVTMMFWYRQQPGQSLTLIATANQGSEATYESGFVIDKFPISRPNLTFSTLTVSNMSPEDSSIYLCSAQQGMNTEAFFGQGTRLTVV.

CDR3 amino acids: CASSTGTGSSTDTQYF. The DNA for the CDR3 is TGTGCCAGCAGTACCGGGACAGGGAGTAGCACAGATACGCAGTATTTT. The chain links TRBV2 to TRBJ2-3; the match to TRBD1 covers 9 bases. Germline values: CDR1 SNHLY, CDR2 FYNNEI. Germline trimming cut 5 bases from V and 0 bases from J; bases unmatched to any gene: 6. The CDR3 is 16 residues long. The full variable domain, with the rest looked up from reference TRBV2 and TRBJ2-3, is EPEVTQTPSHQVTQMGQEVILRCVPISNHLYFYWYRQILGQKVEFLVSFYNNEISEKSEIFDDQFSVERPDGSNFTLKIRSTKLEDSAMYFCASSTGTGSSTDTQYFGPGTRLTVL.

The chain recombines TRBV7-8 with TRBJ2-7; TRBD2 matches at 10 bases. V trimming: 5 bases; J trimming: 3 bases; junction bases outside the gene matches: 10. Looked up from germline, CDR1 is SGHVS and CDR2 is FQNEAQ. There are 16 residues in the CDR3. The CDR3 here is CASSPRRLAGYYEQYF. The CDR3 nucleotides read TGTGCCAGCAGCCCCCGACGACTAGCGGGTTACTACGAGCAGTACTTC.